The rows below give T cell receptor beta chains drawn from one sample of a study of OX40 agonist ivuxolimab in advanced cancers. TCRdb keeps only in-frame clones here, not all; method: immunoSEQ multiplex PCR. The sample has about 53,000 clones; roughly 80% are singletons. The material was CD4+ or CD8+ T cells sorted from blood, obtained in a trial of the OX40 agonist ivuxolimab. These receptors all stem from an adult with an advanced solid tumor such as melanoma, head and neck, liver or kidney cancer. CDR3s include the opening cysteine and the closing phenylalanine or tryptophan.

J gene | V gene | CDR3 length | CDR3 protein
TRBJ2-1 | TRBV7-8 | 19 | CASSLTSGAGTRKDNEQFF
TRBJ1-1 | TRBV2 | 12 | CASSDRDTEAFF
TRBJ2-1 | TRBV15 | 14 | CATSTGLGNNEQFF
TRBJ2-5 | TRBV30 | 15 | CAWSVRQGARGTQYF
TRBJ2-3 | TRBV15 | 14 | CATSRGGGTDTQYF
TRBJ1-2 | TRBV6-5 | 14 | CASSPLRQALRYTF
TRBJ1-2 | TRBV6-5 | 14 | CASSFTDSVYGYTF
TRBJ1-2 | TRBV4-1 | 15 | CASSQDTTPDYGHTF
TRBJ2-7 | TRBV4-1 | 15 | CASSFRDRDTYEQYF
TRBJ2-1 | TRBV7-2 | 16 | CASRRELGTVYNEQFF
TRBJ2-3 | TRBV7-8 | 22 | CASSRLPFRLGQAGGITDTQYF